The sequence of this TCR beta chain was determined in a study of blood T cell repertoires in COVID-19. Background on the study: In each case, the material was cDNA or gDNA derived from T cells, B-cell-depleted T cells, or PBMCs.

The V segment lost 7 bases and the J segment 9 bases; nucleotides outside the gene matches: 10. The CDR3 covers 13 residues. Per the germline V gene, CDR1 is GTSNPN and CDR2 is SVGIG (reference sequence). Seattle researchers signed up patients amid active infection and tracked them longitudinally. The table came from immunoSEQ multiplex PCR; TCRdb's copy has only in-frame clones and leaves some out. Here the sample spans 300,000 to 350,000 clones, about nine tenths being singletons. Sequencing was done on a sample of peripheral blood. The V gene is TRBV30, the J gene TRBJ2-1, with 9 bases fitting TRBD1. The source of this sequence is a woman in her thirties with COVID-19, enrolled during active disease. CDR3 region: CAFCPGTGFEQFF. The CDR3 DNA reads as TGTGCCTTCTGTCCCGGGACAGGGTTTGAGCAGTTCTTC.